This TCR beta chain derives from a study of technical replicates of blood from a handful of donors. Libraries were prepared by immunoSEQ multiplex PCR; TCRdb keeps only in-frame clonotypes and omits some of them. Of about 80,000 clones listed, 94% are singletons. This sequence was found in a human donor in good health. Sequencing was done on a sample of T cells isolated from PBMCs.

The CDR3 DNA reads TGTGCCAGCAGTCCCTCCGCCGGGAACTACCAAGAGACCCAGTACTTC. This sequence encodes CASSPSAGNYQETQYF. The V and J genes are TRBV27 and TRBJ2-5; tentative D call: TRBD2 (5 bases). Trimming took 5 bases from V and 0 from J, leaving 16 bases between them. The CDR3 covers 16 residues. Germline V gene data show CDR1 as MNHEY and CDR2 as SMNVEV (reference sequence).